This T cell receptor (beta chain) was observed in a study of T cells in Graves' hyperthyroidism and ophthalmopathy. There are many counts of this clonotype. The study included ophthalmopathy patients with Clinical Activity Score at least 3, NOSPECS grade at least 4 and duration under 3 months. Uncontrolled infection, other autoimmune disease, pregnancy or lactation disqualified patients from enrolment. It was RNA transcripts that yielded the amplified TCR beta CDR3 regions. An initial round of RT-PCR targeting the TCR CDR3 relied on the HTBI primer set. Using its own MiXCR run on the multiplex PCR reads, TCRdb lists one record per CDR3 protein. Found here are 660,000 or so distinct CDR3 sequences, under 25% of them singletons; the top ten hold approximately 30%. CDR1 and CDR2 from the germline V gene are MNHEY and SVGAGI. The CDR3 has 15 amino acids. V lost 0 bases and J lost 2, with 10 bases in between.

The specimen sequenced was blood. This clonotype originated in a man aged 25-45 years with Graves' ophthalmopathy. The genes are TRBV6-5 and TRBJ1-1; maybe TRBD1 (5 bases). DNA of the CDR3: TGTGCCAGCAGTTACTCTTCAGGGTTCAACACTGAAGCTTTCTTT. Translated, it gives CASSYSSGFNTEAFF.